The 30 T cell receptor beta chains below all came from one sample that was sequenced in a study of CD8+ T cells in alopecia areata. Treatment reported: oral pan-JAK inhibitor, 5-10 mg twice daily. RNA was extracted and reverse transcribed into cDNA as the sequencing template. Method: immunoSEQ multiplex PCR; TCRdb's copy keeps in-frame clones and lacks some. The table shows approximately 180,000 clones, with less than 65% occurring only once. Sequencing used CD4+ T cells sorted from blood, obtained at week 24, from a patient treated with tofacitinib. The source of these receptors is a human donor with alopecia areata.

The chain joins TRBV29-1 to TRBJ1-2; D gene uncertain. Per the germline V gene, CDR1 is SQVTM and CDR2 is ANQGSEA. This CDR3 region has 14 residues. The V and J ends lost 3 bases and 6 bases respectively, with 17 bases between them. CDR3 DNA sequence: TGCAGCGTTGATACTTTTTACATGACGAATGGCTACACCTTC. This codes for CSVDTFYMTNGYTF.

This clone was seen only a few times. Written as DNA, the CDR3 is TGTGCCAGCAGTGAAGAAGGTCTGGGGGCGCACACTGAAGCTTTCTTT. As protein: CASSEEGLGAHTEAFF. The chain recombines TRBV25-1 with TRBJ1-1; D may be TRBD1 (6 bases). The V gene lost 2 bases and the J gene lost 3 bases, with 16 bases spanning the gap. CDR1 MGHDK and CDR2 SYGVNS come from the germline V gene. CDR3 size: 16 residues.

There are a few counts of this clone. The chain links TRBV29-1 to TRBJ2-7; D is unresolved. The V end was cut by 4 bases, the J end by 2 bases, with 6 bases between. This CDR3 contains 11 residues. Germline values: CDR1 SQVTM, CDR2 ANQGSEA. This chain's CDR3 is CSVAEAYEQYF. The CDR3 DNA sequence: TGCAGCGTTGCCGAAGCCTACGAGCAGTACTTC.

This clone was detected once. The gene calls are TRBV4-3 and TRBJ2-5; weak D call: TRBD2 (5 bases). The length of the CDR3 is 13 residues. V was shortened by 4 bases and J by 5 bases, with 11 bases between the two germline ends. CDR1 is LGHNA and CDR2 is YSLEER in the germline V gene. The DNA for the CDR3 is TGCGCCAGCAGCCCCCAACCGGGGGAGACCCAGTACTTC. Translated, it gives CASSPQPGETQYF.

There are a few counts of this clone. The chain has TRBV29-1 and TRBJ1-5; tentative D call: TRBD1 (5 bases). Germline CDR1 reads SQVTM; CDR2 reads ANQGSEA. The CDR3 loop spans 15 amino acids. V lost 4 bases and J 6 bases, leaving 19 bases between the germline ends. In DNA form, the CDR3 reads TGCAGCGTTGTACTGCAGGGAGGGTTAGGTCAGCCCCAGCATTTT. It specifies CSVVLQGGLGQPQHF.

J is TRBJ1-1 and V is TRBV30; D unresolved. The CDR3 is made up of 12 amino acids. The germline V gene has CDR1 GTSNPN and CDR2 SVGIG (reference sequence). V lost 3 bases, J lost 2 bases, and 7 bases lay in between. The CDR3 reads CAWRLANTEAFF. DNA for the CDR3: TGTGCCTGGAGACTAGCCAACACTGAAGCTTTCTTT.

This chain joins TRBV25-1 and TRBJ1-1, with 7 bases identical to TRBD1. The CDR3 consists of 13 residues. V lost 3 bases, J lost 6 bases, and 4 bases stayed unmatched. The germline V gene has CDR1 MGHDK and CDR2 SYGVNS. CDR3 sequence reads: CASSDRGGPEAFF. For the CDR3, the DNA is TGTGCCAGCAGTGACAGGGGGGGACCTGAAGCTTTCTTT.

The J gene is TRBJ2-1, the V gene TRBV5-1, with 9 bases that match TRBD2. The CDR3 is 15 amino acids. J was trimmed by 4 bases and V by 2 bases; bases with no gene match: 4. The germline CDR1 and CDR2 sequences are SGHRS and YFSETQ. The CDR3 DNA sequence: TGCGCCAGCAGCTTCACTAGCGGGCATTACAATGAGCAGTTCTTC. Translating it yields CASSFTSGHYNEQFF.

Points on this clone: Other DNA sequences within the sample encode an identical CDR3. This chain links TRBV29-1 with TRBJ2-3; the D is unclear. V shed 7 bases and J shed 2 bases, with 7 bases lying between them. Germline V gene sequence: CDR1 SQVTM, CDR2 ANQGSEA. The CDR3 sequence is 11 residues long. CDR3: CSARITDTQYF. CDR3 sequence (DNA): TGCAGCGCCCGCATCACAGATACGCAGTATTTT.

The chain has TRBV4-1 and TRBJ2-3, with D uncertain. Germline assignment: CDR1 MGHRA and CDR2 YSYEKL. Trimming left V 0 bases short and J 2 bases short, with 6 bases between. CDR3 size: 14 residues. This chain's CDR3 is CASSQDIATDTQYF. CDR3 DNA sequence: TGCGCCAGCAGCCAAGATATAGCCACAGATACGCAGTATTTT.

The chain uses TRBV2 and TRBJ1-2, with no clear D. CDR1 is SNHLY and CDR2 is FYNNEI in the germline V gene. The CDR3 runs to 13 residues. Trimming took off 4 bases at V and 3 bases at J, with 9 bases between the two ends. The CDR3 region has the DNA TGTGCCAGCAGTGCCCAGGTGCACTATGGCTACACCTTC. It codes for CASSAQVHYGYTF. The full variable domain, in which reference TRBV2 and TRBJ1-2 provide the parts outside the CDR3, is EPEVTQTPSHQVTQMGQEVILRCVPISNHLYFYWYRQILGQKVEFLVSFYNNEISEKSEIFDDQFSVERPDGSNFTLKIRSTKLEDSAMYFCASSAQVHYGYTFGSGTRLTVV.

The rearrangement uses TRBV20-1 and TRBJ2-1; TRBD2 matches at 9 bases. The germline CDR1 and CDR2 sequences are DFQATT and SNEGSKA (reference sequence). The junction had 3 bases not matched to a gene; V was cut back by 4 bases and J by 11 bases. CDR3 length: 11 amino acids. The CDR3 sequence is CSAILAGKQFF. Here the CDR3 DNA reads TGCAGTGCTATTCTAGCGGGGAAGCAGTTCTTC.

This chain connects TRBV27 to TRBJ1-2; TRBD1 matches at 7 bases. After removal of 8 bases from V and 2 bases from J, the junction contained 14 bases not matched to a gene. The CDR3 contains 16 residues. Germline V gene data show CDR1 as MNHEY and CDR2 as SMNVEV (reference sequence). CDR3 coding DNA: TGTGCCAGCCATAGGGGGCGCGTAACCGACAACTATGGCTACACCTTC. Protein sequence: CASHRGRVTDNYGYTF.

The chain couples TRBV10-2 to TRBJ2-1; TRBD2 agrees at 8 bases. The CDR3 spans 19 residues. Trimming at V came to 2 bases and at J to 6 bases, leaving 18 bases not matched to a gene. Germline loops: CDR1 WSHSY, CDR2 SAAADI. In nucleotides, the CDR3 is TGCGCCAGCAGTGAGCCGACGGTAACCTCGGGACTAGGGACCAATGAGCAGTTCTTC. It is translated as CASSEPTVTSGLGTNEQFF.

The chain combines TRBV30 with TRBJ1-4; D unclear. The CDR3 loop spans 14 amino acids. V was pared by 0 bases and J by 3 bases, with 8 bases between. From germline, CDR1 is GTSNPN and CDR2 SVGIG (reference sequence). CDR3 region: CAWSVRRSNEKLFF. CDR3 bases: TGTGCCTGGAGTGTGAGGCGCTCTAATGAAAAACTGTTTTTT.

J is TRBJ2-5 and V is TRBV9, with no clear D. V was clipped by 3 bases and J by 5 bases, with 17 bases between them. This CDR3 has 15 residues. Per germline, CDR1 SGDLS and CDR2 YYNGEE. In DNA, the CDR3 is TGTGCCAGCAGCGCCCACAACACGGGTGGGGAGACCCAGTACTTC. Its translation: CASSAHNTGGETQYF.

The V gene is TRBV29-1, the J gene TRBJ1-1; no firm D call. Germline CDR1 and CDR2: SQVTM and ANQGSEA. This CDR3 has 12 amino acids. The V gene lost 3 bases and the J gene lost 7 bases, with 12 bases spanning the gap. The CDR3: CSVEPGRNEAFF. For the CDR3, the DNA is TGCAGCGTTGAGCCCGGGAGGAATGAAGCTTTCTTT.

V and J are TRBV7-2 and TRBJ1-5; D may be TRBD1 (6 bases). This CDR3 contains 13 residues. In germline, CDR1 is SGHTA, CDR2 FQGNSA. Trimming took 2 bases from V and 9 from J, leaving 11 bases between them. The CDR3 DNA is TGTGCCAGCAGCTTACAGGGGAGGGGGCCCCAGCATTTT. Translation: CASSLQGRGPQHF.

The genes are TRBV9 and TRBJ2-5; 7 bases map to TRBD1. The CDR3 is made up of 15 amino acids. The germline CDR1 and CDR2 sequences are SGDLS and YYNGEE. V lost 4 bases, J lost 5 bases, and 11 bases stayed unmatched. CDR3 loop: CASSLRQGVGETQYF. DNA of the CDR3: TGTGCCAGCAGCTTAAGACAGGGAGTGGGTGAGACCCAGTACTTC.

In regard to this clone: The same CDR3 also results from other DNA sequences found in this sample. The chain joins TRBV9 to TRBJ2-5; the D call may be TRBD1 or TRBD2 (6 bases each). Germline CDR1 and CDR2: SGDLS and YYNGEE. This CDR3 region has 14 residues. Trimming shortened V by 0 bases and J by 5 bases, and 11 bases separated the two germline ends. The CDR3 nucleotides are TGTGCCAGCAGCGTAGGGCAGGGGAGGGAGACCCAGTACTTC. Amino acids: CASSVGQGRETQYF. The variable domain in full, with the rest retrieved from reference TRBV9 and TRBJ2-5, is DSGVTQTPKHLITATGQRVTLRCSPRSGDLSVYWYQQSLDQGLQFLIQYYNGEERAKGNILERFSAQQFPDLHSELNLSSLELGDSALYFCASSVGQGRETQYFGPGTRLLVL.

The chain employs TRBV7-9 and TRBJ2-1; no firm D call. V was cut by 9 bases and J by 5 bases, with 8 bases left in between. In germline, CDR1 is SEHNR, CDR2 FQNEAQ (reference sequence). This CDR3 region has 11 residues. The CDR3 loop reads CARGSDNEQFF. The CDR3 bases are TGTGCCAGAGGAAGCGACAATGAGCAGTTCTTC. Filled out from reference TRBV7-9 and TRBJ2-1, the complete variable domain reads DTGVSQNPRHKITKRGQNVTFRCDPISEHNRLYWYRQTLGQGPEFLTYFQNEAQLEKSRLLSDRFSAERPKGSFSTLEIQRTEQGDSAMYLCARGSDNEQFFGPGTRLTVL.

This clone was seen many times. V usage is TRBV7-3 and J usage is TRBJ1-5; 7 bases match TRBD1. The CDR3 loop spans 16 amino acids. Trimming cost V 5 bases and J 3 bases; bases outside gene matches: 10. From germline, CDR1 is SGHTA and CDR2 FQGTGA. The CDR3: CASSLPTGRNNQPQHF. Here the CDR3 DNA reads TGTGCCAGCAGCCTACCGACAGGGAGAAACAATCAGCCCCAGCATTTT. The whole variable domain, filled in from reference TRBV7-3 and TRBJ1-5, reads GAGVSQTPSNKVTEKGKYVELRCDPISGHTALYWYRQSLGQGPEFLIYFQGTGAADDSGLPNDRFFAVRPEGSVSTLKIQRTERGDSAVYLCASSLPTGRNNQPQHFGDGTRLSIL.

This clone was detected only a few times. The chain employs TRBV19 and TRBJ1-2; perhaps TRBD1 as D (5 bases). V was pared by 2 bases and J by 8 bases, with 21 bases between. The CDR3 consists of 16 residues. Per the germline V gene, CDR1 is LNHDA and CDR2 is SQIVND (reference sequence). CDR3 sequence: CASSISIRVSSGGYTF. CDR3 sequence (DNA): TGTGCCAGTAGTATATCCATCAGGGTCTCATCGGGAGGCTACACCTTC.

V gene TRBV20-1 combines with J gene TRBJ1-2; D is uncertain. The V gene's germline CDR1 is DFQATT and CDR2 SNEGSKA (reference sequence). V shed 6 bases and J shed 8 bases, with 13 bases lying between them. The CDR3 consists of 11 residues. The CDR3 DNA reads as TGCAGTGCGGGCCGCCAGGAGGGCTACACCTTC. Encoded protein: CSAGRQEGYTF.

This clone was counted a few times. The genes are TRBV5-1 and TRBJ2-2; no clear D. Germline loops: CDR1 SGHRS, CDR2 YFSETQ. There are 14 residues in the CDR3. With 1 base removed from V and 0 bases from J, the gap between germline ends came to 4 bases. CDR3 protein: CASSLPANTGELFF. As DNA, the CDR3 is TGCGCCAGCAGCTTGCCAGCGAACACCGGGGAGCTGTTTTTT.

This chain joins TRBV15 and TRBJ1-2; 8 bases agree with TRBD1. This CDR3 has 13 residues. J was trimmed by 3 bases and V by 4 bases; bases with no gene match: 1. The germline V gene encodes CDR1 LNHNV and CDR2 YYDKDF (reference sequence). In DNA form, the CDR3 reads TGTGCCACCAGCAAGGACAGGGACTATGGCTACACCTTC. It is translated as CATSKDRDYGYTF.

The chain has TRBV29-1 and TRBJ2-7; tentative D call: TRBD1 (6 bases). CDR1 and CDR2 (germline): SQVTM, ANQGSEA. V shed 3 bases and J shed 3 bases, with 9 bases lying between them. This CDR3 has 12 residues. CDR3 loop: CSVEGAGYEQYF. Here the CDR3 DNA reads TGCAGCGTTGAGGGGGCAGGCTACGAGCAGTACTTC.

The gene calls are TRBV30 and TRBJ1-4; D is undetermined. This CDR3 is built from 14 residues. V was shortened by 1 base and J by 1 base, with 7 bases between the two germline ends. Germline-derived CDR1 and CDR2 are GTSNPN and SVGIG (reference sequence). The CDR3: CAWSGSQTNEKLFF. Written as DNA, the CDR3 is TGTGCCTGGAGTGGGTCACAAACTAATGAAAAACTGTTTTTT.

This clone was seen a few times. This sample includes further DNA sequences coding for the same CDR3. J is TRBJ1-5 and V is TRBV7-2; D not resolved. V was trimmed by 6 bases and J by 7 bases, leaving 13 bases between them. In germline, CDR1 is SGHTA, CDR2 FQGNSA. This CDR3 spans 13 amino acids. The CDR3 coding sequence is TGTGCCAGCAGTATCCGAGGGAACCAGCCCCAGCATTTT. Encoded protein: CASSIRGNQPQHF.

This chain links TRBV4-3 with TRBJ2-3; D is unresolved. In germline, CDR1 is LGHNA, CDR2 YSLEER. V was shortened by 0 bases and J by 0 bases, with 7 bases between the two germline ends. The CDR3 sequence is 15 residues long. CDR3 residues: CASSQEGSSTDTQYF. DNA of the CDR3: TGCGCCAGCAGCCAAGAAGGGTCCAGCACAGATACGCAGTATTTT.